Shown below are 20 T cell receptor beta chains from a single sample sequenced in a study of CD8 T cells in ankylosing spondylitis. Study-level findings and limits: It appeared that ankylosing spondylitis blood was characterized by a TCR beta motif of eight highly homologous variants.

These receptors have no identified antigens. Using its own MiXCR run on the 5' RACE reads, TCRdb lists one record per CDR3 protein. Of about 420,000 distinct CDR3 sequences in the sample, about a fifth were seen once. Sample: blood, either unsorted or a sorted T cell fraction (not recorded which). The receptor set was obtained from a male donor with ankylosing spondylitis.

The chain employs TRBV12-3 or TRBV12-4 and TRBJ1-5; 7 bases fit TRBD1. The CDR3 spans 13 residues. J lost 5 bases, V lost 6 bases, and 4 bases had no gene match. The DNA for the CDR3 is TGTGCCAGCAGCAACGACAGGGATCAGCCCCAGCATTTT. The encoded protein is CASSNDRDQPQHF.

This clonotype was picked up a small number of times. The genes are TRBV18 and TRBJ2-7, with 7 bases aligning to TRBD2. CDR3 length: 16 amino acids. The V segment lost 2 bases and the J segment 0 bases; nucleotides outside the gene matches: 7. The germline gives CDR1 KGHSH, CDR2 LQKENI. CDR3 in DNA: TGTGCCAGCTCACCAAGTTCGGCTAGCGGCTCCTACGAGCAGTACTTC. Its translation is CASSPSSASGSYEQYF.

The chain combines TRBV3-1 with TRBJ2-1; the match to TRBD1 covers 8 bases. The CDR3 loop spans 16 amino acids. The germline V gene encodes CDR1 LGHDT and CDR2 YNNKEL (reference sequence). J was trimmed by 3 bases and V by 0 bases; bases with no gene match: 4. This chain's CDR3 is CASSQDNRGDYNEQFF. For the CDR3, the DNA is TGTGCCAGCAGCCAAGATAACAGGGGGGACTACAATGAGCAGTTCTTC.

The chain links TRBV3-1 to TRBJ2-7; 7 positions agree with TRBD2. J lost 0 bases, V lost 0 bases, and 8 bases had no gene match. The CDR3 has 17 residues. Germline values: CDR1 LGHDT, CDR2 YNNKEL (reference sequence). The CDR3 here is CASSQDLSAGLSYEQYF. CDR3 DNA sequence: TGTGCCAGCAGCCAAGATCTCTCAGCGGGACTCTCCTACGAGCAGTACTTC.

This chain joins TRBV29-1 and TRBJ2-7; TRBD1 matches 9 bases. The CDR3 consists of 13 residues. CDR1 SQVTM and CDR2 ANQGSEA come from the germline V gene. J lost 4 bases, V lost 7 bases, and 8 bases had no gene match. The DNA for the CDR3 is TGCAGCGCGTGGCTTGGACAGGGGTACGAGCAGTACTTC. It is translated as CSAWLGQGYEQYF.

This clonotype was picked up a small number of times. The V call is TRBV28, the J call TRBJ2-7; 11 bases fit TRBD2. CDR1 and CDR2 from the germline V gene are MDHEN and SYDVKM. The CDR3 contains 15 residues. Losses at the gene ends were 7 bases for V and 5 bases for J; bases not matched to a gene: 10. For the CDR3, the DNA is TGTGCCAGCACCCTGGGGGCTAGCGGGAGGAACGAGCAGTACTTC. This encodes CASTLGASGRNEQYF.

The V gene is TRBV7-9, the J gene TRBJ2-2; TRBD1 matches 8 bases. CDR1 is SEHNR, CDR2 FQNEAQ, per germline (reference sequence). V lost 5 bases to trimming and J lost 4 bases; unmatched junction nucleotides: 3. This CDR3 is 14 amino acids long. The CDR3: CASSPDRGTGELFF. CDR3 DNA: TGTGCCAGCAGCCCCGACAGGGGCACCGGGGAGCTGTTTTTT.

This clonotype was recorded a few times. The chain combines TRBV5-1 with TRBJ2-7; TRBD2 matches at 11 bases. The CDR3 runs to 16 residues. Germline V gives CDR1 SGHRS, CDR2 YFSETQ. Losses at the gene ends were 1 base for V and 7 bases for J; bases not matched to a gene: 10. The CDR3: CASSLTLAGGLREQYF. The DNA for the CDR3 is TGCGCCAGCAGCTTGACCCTAGCGGGAGGCTTGAGGGAGCAGTACTTC.

This clonotype was seen a handful of times. V is TRBV5-1 and J is TRBJ2-1, with 7 bases that match TRBD2. The CDR3 loop spans 15 amino acids. V lost 2 bases to trimming and J lost 9 bases; unmatched junction nucleotides: 11. CDR1 is SGHRS, CDR2 YFSETQ, per germline. The CDR3 coding sequence is TGCGCCAGCAGCTTAATTCGCGGGAGTGCATCTGAGCAGTTCTTC. Amino acids: CASSLIRGSASEQFF.

This clonotype has only a few counts. This sequence joins TRBV24-1 and TRBJ2-2; perhaps TRBD2 as D (6 bases). The germline CDR1 and CDR2 sequences are KGHDR and SFDVKD. Trimming shortened V by 4 bases and J by 4 bases, and 15 bases separated the two germline ends. CDR3 size: 16 residues. Here the CDR3 reads CATSDRRWRATGELFF. In nucleotides, the CDR3 is TGTGCCACCAGTGACCGTCGTTGGAGGGCCACCGGGGAGCTGTTTTTT.

This clonotype was observed a handful of times. The genes are TRBV20-1 and TRBJ1-4, with 9 bases fitting TRBD1. The CDR3 sequence is 17 residues long. Germline V lookup: CDR1 DFQATT, CDR2 SNEGSKA (reference sequence). J lost 7 bases, V lost 2 bases, and 14 bases had no gene match. CDR3 in amino acids: CSARPVPGQGRGEKLFF. In nucleotides, the CDR3 is TGCAGTGCTAGACCTGTCCCGGGACAGGGACGAGGTGAAAAACTGTTTTTT.

V gene TRBV4-3 combines with J gene TRBJ2-1; 7 positions agree with TRBD2. The length of the CDR3 is 15 residues. Unmatched junction bases numbered 7, after V lost 0 bases and J lost 8 bases. Germline CDR1 reads LGHNA; CDR2 reads YSLEER. CDR3 coding DNA: TGCGCCAGCAGCCAAGAGACTGGGGGGGTCGATGAGCAGTTCTTC. Translated: CASSQETGGVDEQFF.

In its sample, this clonotype was seen a few times. The rearrangement uses TRBV5-1 and TRBJ1-1; D call uncertain. Germline V gives CDR1 SGHRS, CDR2 YFSETQ. This CDR3 spans 13 amino acids. Trimming took 3 bases from V and 6 from J, leaving 12 bases between them. CDR3 residues: CASSYVQTSEAFF. The CDR3 DNA follows: TGCGCCAGCAGCTATGTCCAAACCTCTGAAGCTTTCTTT.

J is TRBJ2-5 and V is TRBV28; D call uncertain. Germline loops: CDR1 MDHEN, CDR2 SYDVKM. Trimming removed 6 bases at V and 5 bases at J, with 13 bases between. The CDR3 is 13 residues long. CDR3 nucleotide sequence: TGTGCCAGCAGACGAGACCTATCGGAGACCCAGTACTTC. Its translation is CASRRDLSETQYF. Full variable domain (missing parts from reference TRBV28 and TRBJ2-5): DVKVTQSSRYLVKRTGEKVFLECVQDMDHENMFWYRQDPGLGLRLIYFSYDVKMKEKGDIPEGYSVSREKKERFSLILESASTNQTSMYLCASRRDLSETQYFGPGTRLLVL.

The chain carries TRBV24-1 and TRBJ2-5; 7 bases are a match to TRBD1. The CDR3 totals 15 residues. From germline, CDR1 is KGHDR and CDR2 SFDVKD. Losses at the gene ends were 3 bases for V and 1 base for J; bases not matched to a gene: 4. The CDR3 nucleotides are TGTGCCACCAGTGATGTTCGGGACAGCCAAGAGACCCAGTACTTC. Translation: CATSDVRDSQETQYF.

This clonotype was detected only a few times. The genes are TRBV5-1 and TRBJ2-1, with D unclear. Trimming removed 4 bases at V and 3 bases at J, with 11 bases between. The length of the CDR3 is 14 residues. Germline CDR1 reads SGHRS; CDR2 reads YFSETQ. CDR3 loop: CASSPYTDYNEQFF. As DNA, the CDR3 is TGCGCCAGCAGCCCCTACACTGACTACAATGAGCAGTTCTTC.

This clonotype was counted a few times. The rearrangement links TRBV5-6 to TRBJ1-6; 7 positions match TRBD1. With V trimmed by 1 base and J by 8 bases, 6 bases remained unmatched. This CDR3 is built from 15 residues. Germline V gene lookup returns CDR1 SGHDT and CDR2 YYEEEE. CDR3 region: CASSLYRGNDSPLHF. In DNA form, the CDR3 reads TGTGCCAGCAGCTTGTACAGGGGTAACGATTCACCCCTCCACTTT.

This clonotype was seen a few times. This chain uses TRBV3-1 with TRBJ2-7, with no clear D. This CDR3 is built from 14 residues. Trimming took off 5 bases at V and 5 bases at J, with 16 bases between the two ends. Germline V gene data show CDR1 as LGHDT and CDR2 as YNNKEL (reference sequence). The CDR3 here is CASSLRTVGHEQYF. CDR3 sequence (DNA): TGTGCCAGCAGCTTACGTACTGTCGGGCACGAGCAGTACTTC.

This sequence joins TRBV27 and TRBJ1-1; D is possibly TRBD1 (5 bases). V shed 5 bases and J shed 3 bases, with 13 bases lying between them. The CDR3 covers 14 residues. Looked up from germline, CDR1 is MNHEY and CDR2 is SMNVEV (reference sequence). Here the CDR3 DNA reads TGTGCCAGCAGTCCTGGTAGGGGTTACACTGAAGCTTTCTTT. This encodes CASSPGRGYTEAFF.

This clonotype has only a few counts. This sequence joins TRBV28 and TRBJ2-1, with D possibly being TRBD2 (5 bases). V gave up 7 bases and J gave up 3 bases, with 16 bases separating them. CDR1 is MDHEN and CDR2 is SYDVKM in the germline V gene. The CDR3 length is 15 residues. The CDR3 DNA follows: TGTGCCAGCACCGAGACTCGCGGGCACTACAATGAGCAGTTCTTC. Translating gives CASTETRGHYNEQFF.